These 24 T cell receptor beta chains were all obtained from the same sample, sequenced in a study of radiotherapy plus CTLA-4 blockade in lung cancer. Profiling relied on immunoSEQ multiplex PCR, and the TCRdb table lists in-frame clones only, not all of them. The sample yields 51,000 or so clones, 70% to 90% seen once. Specimen: peripheral blood, collected from a patient treated with radiotherapy plus ipilimumab. These receptor sequences come from a human donor with non-small cell lung cancer whose response to radiotherapy plus ipilimumab could not be evaluated.

This rearrangement joins TRBV19 to TRBJ2-1; D is perhaps TRBD1 (5 bases). The CDR3 is made up of 14 amino acids. From germline, CDR1 is LNHDA and CDR2 SQIVND (reference sequence). Trimming removed 1 base from V and 8 bases from J, with 12 bases in between. CDR3: CASSIVQDWDEQFF. As DNA, the CDR3 is TGTGCCAGTAGTATAGTACAGGATTGGGATGAGCAGTTCTTC.

This clone appeared once. This rearrangement joins TRBV9 to TRBJ1-4; D perhaps matches TRBD1 (5 bases). The V and J ends lost 0 bases and 8 bases respectively, with 14 bases between them. Germline CDR1 reads SGDLS; CDR2 reads YYNGEE. There are 15 residues in the CDR3. This CDR3 is CASSVADSSGEKLFF. The CDR3 DNA is TGTGCCAGCAGCGTAGCAGACAGTTCTGGGGAAAAACTGTTTTTT.

V and J are TRBV10-2 and TRBJ2-7; 8 nucleotides match TRBD1. After removal of 6 bases from V and 2 bases from J, the junction contained 12 bases not matched to a gene. This CDR3 spans 16 amino acids. The germline gives CDR1 WSHSY, CDR2 SAAADI. CDR3 nucleotide sequence: TGCGCCAGCAGCCTACAGACAGGGGCGCTCCCCTACGAGCAGTACTTC. Translating gives CASSLQTGALPYEQYF.

The chain has TRBV30 and TRBJ2-3; no reliable D call. The ends were cut back, 4 bases at V and 2 bases at J, with 4 bases in the middle. Germline CDR1 and CDR2: GTSNPN and SVGIG (reference sequence). The CDR3 loop spans 11 amino acids. The CDR3, as DNA: TGTGCCTGGACCTTCACAGATACGCAGTATTTT. Protein sequence: CAWTFTDTQYF.

This chain connects TRBV10-3 to TRBJ2-3; D is perhaps TRBD2 (6 bases). Deletions cut 3 bases from V and 0 bases from J, with 7 bases between. This CDR3 has 14 residues. CDR1 and CDR2 (germline): ENHRY, SYGVKD. The CDR3 sequence: CAISDGGSTDTQYF. CDR3 sequence (DNA): TGTGCCATCAGTGATGGGGGGAGCACAGATACGCAGTATTTT.

As DNA, the CDR3 is TGCAGCGTCACGACTAGCGGGAAATGGGTCTACAATGAGCAGTTCTTC. Its protein is CSVTTSGKWVYNEQFF. The chain recombines TRBV29-1 with TRBJ2-1; TRBD2 aligns across 11 bases. Germline V gene sequence: CDR1 SQVTM, CDR2 ANQGSEA. With 6 bases clipped from V and 3 bases from J, the junction kept 10 bases outside the gene matches. This CDR3 comprises 16 residues.

In its sample, this clone was seen once. The chain joins TRBV11-2 to TRBJ1-2; D is perhaps TRBD1 (6 bases). V lost 1 base and J lost 5, with 14 bases in between. The CDR3 sequence is 15 residues long. Germline values: CDR1 SGHAT, CDR2 FQNNGV. For the CDR3, the DNA is TGTGCCAGCAGCTTAGGACAGGTGGACTCTTATGGCTACACCTTC. Translation: CASSLGQVDSYGYTF.

This clone has just one count. This chain connects TRBV5-1 to TRBJ2-5; no clear D gene. V lost 4 bases and J lost 3, with 10 bases in between. CDR3 length: 13 residues. CDR1 and CDR2 (germline): SGHRS, YFSETQ. The CDR3 here is CASSHSREETQYF. The CDR3 DNA is TGCGCCAGCAGCCACTCCCGGGAAGAGACCCAGTACTTC.

This chain connects TRBV7-2 to TRBJ2-5, with D possibly being TRBD1 (7 bases). Matching the DNA end better, TRBJ2-7 makes the J call doubtful. The CDR3 covers 15 residues. From germline, CDR1 is SGHTA and CDR2 FQGNSA. This chain's CDR3 is CASSRQGGSTDEQYF. The DNA of the CDR3 is TGTGCCAGCAGCCGCCAGGGGGGTAGTACGGACGAGCAGTACTTC.

The chain is built from TRBV4-1 and TRBJ2-1, with 12 bases matching TRBD2. CDR1 is MGHRA, CDR2 YSYEKL, per germline. The CDR3 sequence is 18 residues long. V shed 3 bases and J 5 bases; nucleotides not matched to a gene: 11. CDR3 residues: CASSHLDLGLAGHNEQFF. The CDR3 DNA sequence: TGCGCCAGCAGCCACCTAGATCTGGGACTAGCGGGCCACAATGAGCAGTTCTTC.

This sequence joins TRBV10-3 and TRBJ1-1; D is perhaps TRBD1 (5 bases). Trimming cost V 6 bases and J 1 base, with 15 bases left between them. CDR1 ENHRY and CDR2 SYGVKD come from the germline V gene. The CDR3 extends over 15 amino acids. In nucleotides, the CDR3 is TGTGCCATCAGGCAGGAGGGGAGGCAGAACACTGAAGCTTTCTTT. Translating it yields CAIRQEGRQNTEAFF.

V usage is TRBV7-2 and J usage is TRBJ1-5; 10 nucleotides align to TRBD1. J was trimmed by 6 bases and V by 2 bases; bases with no gene match: 4. The CDR3 is made up of 15 amino acids. Germline CDR1 and CDR2: SGHTA and FQGNSA. The CDR3 region has the DNA TGTGCCAGCAGCTTAATGGGACAGGGGAGTCAGCCCCAGCATTTT. Translating it yields CASSLMGQGSQPQHF. The variable domain in full, with the rest retrieved from reference TRBV7-2 and TRBJ1-5, is GAGVSQSPSNKVTEKGKDVELRCDPISGHTALYWYRQSLGQGLEFLIYFQGNSAPDKSGLPSDRFSAERTGGSVSTLTIQRTQQEDSAVYLCASSLMGQGSQPQHFGDGTRLSIL.

This chain uses TRBV7-9 with TRBJ2-1; D unresolved. The CDR3 is made up of 18 amino acids. Germline loops: CDR1 SEHNR, CDR2 FQNEAQ (reference sequence). Trimming took 5 bases from V and 5 from J, leaving 25 bases between them. The chain's CDR3 is CASSPPSDRGRSHNEQFF. The CDR3 nucleotides are TGTGCCAGCAGCCCCCCCTCGGATCGCGGAAGGTCCCACAATGAGCAGTTCTTC.

This chain uses TRBV21-1 with TRBJ2-7; the D call of TRBD1 is as the table states it, not checked on the DNA. TRBV21-1 is an annotated pseudogene. The CDR3 contains 15 residues. In nucleotides, the CDR3 is TGTGCCAGCAGCAAAGACGGGACAGGGACCCACGAGCAGTACTTC. Amino acid sequence: CASSKDGTGTHEQYF.

Remarks on this clone: A read error may produce the germline difference seen at one junction end. Distinct nucleotide sequences in the sample also encode this CDR3. The chain carries TRBV7-8 and TRBJ1-2; 7 bases map to TRBD1. CDR1 is SGHVS and CDR2 is FQNEAQ in the germline V gene. The CDR3 contains 14 residues. CDR3 in amino acids: CASSSLDRASGYTF. The CDR3 DNA sequence: TGTGCCAGTAGCTCCCTTGACAGGGCTTCCGGCTACACCTTC. The variable domain in full, completed from reference TRBV7-8 and TRBJ1-2, reads GAGVSQSPRYKVAKRGQDVALRCDPISGHVSLFWYQQALGQGPEFLTYFQNEAQLDKSGLPSDRFFAERPEGSVSTLKIQRTQQEDSAVYLCASSSLDRASGYTFGSGTRLTVV.

This rearrangement joins TRBV19 to TRBJ2-2; TRBD1 aligns across 8 bases. CDR3 length equals 17 residues. The J segment lost 3 bases and the V segment lost 7 bases, leaving 13 bases of the junction unmatched. Per the germline V gene, CDR1 is LNHDA and CDR2 is SQIVND (reference sequence). The DNA for the CDR3 is TGTGCCAGTACCCCCAGGGGGCTCTTTGGGGACACCGGGGAGCTGTTTTTT. As protein: CASTPRGLFGDTGELFF.

This rearrangement joins TRBV2 to TRBJ2-1, with TRBD2 matching 16 bases. There are 17 residues in the CDR3. Germline V lookup: CDR1 SNHLY, CDR2 FYNNEI. V shed 5 bases, J shed 8 bases, and the junction held 9 bases outside the gene matches. CDR3 bases: TGTGCCAGCAGTTACCTCGCGGGACTAGCGGGGGGGGATGAGCAGTTCTTC. Encoded protein: CASSYLAGLAGGDEQFF.

The chain joins TRBV4-1 to TRBJ2-3, with 8 bases fitting TRBD2. Unmatched junction bases numbered 9, after V lost 4 bases and J lost 0 bases. The germline V gene has CDR1 MGHRA and CDR2 YSYEKL. There are 17 residues in the CDR3. DNA of the CDR3: TGCGCCAGCAGCCTGAGGGAGGCGGGGGGCAGCACAGATACGCAGTATTTT. Translated, it gives CASSLREAGGSTDTQYF.

This chain uses TRBV7-2 with TRBJ2-7; 8 bases map to TRBD2. The length of the CDR3 is 15 residues. With V trimmed by 5 bases and J by 5 bases, 11 bases remained unmatched. CDR1 is SGHTA, CDR2 FQGNSA, per germline. CDR3 residues: CASSTRGGGPHEQYF. CDR3 DNA: TGTGCCAGCAGCACTCGGGGGGGAGGGCCCCACGAGCAGTACTTC.

J is TRBJ2-1 and V is TRBV10-3, with TRBD2 matching 12 bases. Trimming at V came to 4 bases and at J to 7 bases, leaving 11 bases not matched to a gene. CDR1 is ENHRY and CDR2 is SYGVKD in the germline V gene. This CDR3 spans 17 amino acids. CDR3 DNA sequence: TGTGCCATCAGTGGTCAACCTAGCGGGAGGGCCGGAAATGAGCAGTTCTTC. This translates into CAISGQPSGRAGNEQFF.

This CDR3 reads CASSLEGGGPHNEQFF. The CDR3 DNA is TGTGCCAGCAGCTTAGAGGGCGGGGGGCCCCACAATGAGCAGTTCTTC. This chain connects TRBV11-3 to TRBJ2-1; 8 bases match TRBD2. V shed 0 bases, J shed 5 bases, and the junction held 6 bases outside the gene matches. CDR3 size: 16 residues. CDR1 SGHNT and CDR2 YENEEA come from the germline V gene.

The chain joins TRBV7-9 to TRBJ2-4; TRBD2 aligns across 11 bases. The CDR3 length is 17 residues. With 0 bases clipped from V and 7 bases from J, the junction kept 8 bases outside the gene matches. Germline V lookup: CDR1 SEHNR, CDR2 FQNEAQ (reference sequence). In nucleotides, the CDR3 is TGTGCCAGCAGCTTAGCACAGAAACTAGCGGGAGCCAACATTCAGTACTTC. Translating gives CASSLAQKLAGANIQYF. The full variable domain, in which reference TRBV7-9 and TRBJ2-4 provide the parts outside the CDR3, is DTGVSQNPRHKITKRGQNVTFRCDPISEHNRLYWYRQTLGQGPEFLTYFQNEAQLEKSRLLSDRFSAERPKGSFSTLEIQRTEQGDSAMYLCASSLAQKLAGANIQYFGAGTRLSVL.

The chain combines TRBV4-1 with TRBJ2-4; 9 nucleotides align to TRBD1. The germline V gene has CDR1 MGHRA and CDR2 YSYEKL. This CDR3 comprises 13 residues. V dropped 9 bases and J dropped 5; count of bases not matched to a gene: 5. The CDR3 spells CASRGQGENIQYF. The CDR3 nucleotides read TGCGCCAGTCGGGGACAGGGAGAAAACATTCAGTACTTC.

This clone appeared once. This chain connects TRBV9 to TRBJ2-3; TRBD2 matches 12 bases. CDR3 length: 16 residues. Trimming removed 0 bases from V and 5 bases from J; junction bases left unmatched: 4. CDR1 and CDR2 from the germline V gene are SGDLS and YYNGEE. The CDR3 loop is CASSVALAGGGDTQYF. The CDR3 nucleotides are TGTGCCAGCAGCGTAGCTCTAGCGGGAGGGGGAGATACGCAGTATTTT.